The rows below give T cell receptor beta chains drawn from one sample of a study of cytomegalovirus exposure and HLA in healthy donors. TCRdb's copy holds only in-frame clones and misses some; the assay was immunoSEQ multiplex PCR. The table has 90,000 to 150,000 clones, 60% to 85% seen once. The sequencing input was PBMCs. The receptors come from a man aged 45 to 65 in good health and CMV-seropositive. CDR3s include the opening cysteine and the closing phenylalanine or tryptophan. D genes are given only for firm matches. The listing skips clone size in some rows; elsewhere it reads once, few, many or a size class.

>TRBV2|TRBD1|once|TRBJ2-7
TGTGCCAGCAGACCGGGCAGGGGGTCCTACGAGCAGTACTTC
CASRPGRGSYEQYF
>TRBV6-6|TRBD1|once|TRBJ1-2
TGTGCCAGCAGTTCCCTGACAGGGAGTCACTATGTCTACACCTTC
CASSSLTGSHYVYTF
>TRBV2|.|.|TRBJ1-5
TGTGCCAGCAGTGAGCAGACGCGCGGTCAGCCCCAGCATTTT
CASSEQTRGQPQHF
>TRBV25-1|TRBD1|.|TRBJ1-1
TGTGCCAGCAGTGAATGGCGCAGGGGGCGCGGTTGGTACACTGAAGCTTTCTTT
CASSEWRRGRGWYTEAFF
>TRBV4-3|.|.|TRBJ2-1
TGCGCCAGCAGCCAAGAGGGAAACATCGGACTAAGCTCCTACAATGAGCAGTTCTTC
CASSQEGNIGLSSYNEQFF
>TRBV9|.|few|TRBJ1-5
TGTGCCAGCAGCGTAGAGGGGGTAGGTCAGCCCCAGCATTTT
CASSVEGVGQPQHF
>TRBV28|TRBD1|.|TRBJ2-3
TGTGCCAGCAGCCAGGGACAGGGTCGCACAGATACGCAGTATTTT
CASSQGQGRTDTQYF
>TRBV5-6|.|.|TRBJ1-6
TGTGCCAGCAGCCGGCTAGACAGGAGAGATTCACCCCTCCACTTT
CASSRLDRRDSPLHF
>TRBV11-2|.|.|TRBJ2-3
TGTGCCAGCAGCTTAGATCAGGGGACAGATACGCAGTATTTT
CASSLDQGTDTQYF
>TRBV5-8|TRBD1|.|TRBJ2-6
TGTGCCAGCAGCCCCAGACAGGGAATCTCTGGGGCCAACGTCCTGACTTTC
CASSPRQGISGANVLTF
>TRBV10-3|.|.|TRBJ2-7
TGTGCCATCAGTGCTAAGGACGGACTTTCCTACGAGCAGTACTTC
CAISAKDGLSYEQYF
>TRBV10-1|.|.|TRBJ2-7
TGCGCCAGCAGTGATGGCGGGGCGTCCTACGAGCAGTACTTC
CASSDGGASYEQYF
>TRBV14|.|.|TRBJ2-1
TGTGCCAGCAGCCAAGAGGCTGTTATCAATGAGCAGTTCTTC
CASSQEAVINEQFF
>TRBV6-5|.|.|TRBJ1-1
TGTGCCAGCAGCACCGCGGACAGAAGGACTGAAGCTTTCTTT
CASSTADRRTEAFF
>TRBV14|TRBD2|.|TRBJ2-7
TGTGCCAGCAGCCAAGGGTTATATAGTCGGCGGGGGGCCGACGCGTACGAGCAGTACTTC
CASSQGLYSRRGADAYEQYF
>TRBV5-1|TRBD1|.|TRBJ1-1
TGCGCCAGCAGCTTGGTGGGACAGGGGAACACTGAAGCTTTCTTT
CASSLVGQGNTEAFF
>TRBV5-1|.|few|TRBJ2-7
TGCGCCAGCAGCTTCGGCGGGTCCGTCGGCGAGCAGTACTTC
CASSFGGSVGEQYF
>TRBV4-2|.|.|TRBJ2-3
TGTGCCAGCAGCCCACGAGCCTCTAGCACAGATACGCAGTATTTT
CASSPRASSTDTQYF
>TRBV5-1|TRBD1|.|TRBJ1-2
TGCGCCAGCAGCAGGGGACAGGGGGAGGACTACACCTTC
CASSRGQGEDYTF
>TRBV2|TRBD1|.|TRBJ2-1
TGTGCCAGCTTACAGGGGATCGACAATGAGCAGTTCTTC
CASLQGIDNEQFF
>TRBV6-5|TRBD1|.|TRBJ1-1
TGTGCCAGCAGTTACCAGAGACAGGGTGGGGCTGAAGCTTTCTTT
CASSYQRQGGAEAFF
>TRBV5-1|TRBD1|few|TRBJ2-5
TGCGCCAGCAGGGATGGACAGGGCTCGGAGACCCAGTACTTC
CASRDGQGSETQYF
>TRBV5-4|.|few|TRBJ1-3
TGTGCCAGCAGCCAACAGGAGTCCGGGGGAAACACCATATATTTT
CASSQQESGGNTIYF
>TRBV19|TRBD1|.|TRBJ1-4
TGTGCCAGTAGTACTATCGACAGGGGACCTAATGAAAAACTGTTTTTT
CASSTIDRGPNEKLFF
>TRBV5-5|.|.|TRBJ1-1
TGTGCCAGCAGCTTGTCATTTGGGGCACAGAACACTGAAGCTTTCTTT
CASSLSFGAQNTEAFF
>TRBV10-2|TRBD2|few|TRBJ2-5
TGCGCCAGCAGTGGTCTGGGACTAGCGGGAGGAAACCAAGAGACCCAGTACTTC
CASSGLGLAGGNQETQYF
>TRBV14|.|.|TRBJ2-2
TGTGCCAGCAGCCCCAGGGTCACCGGGGAGCTGTTTTTT
CASSPRVTGELFF
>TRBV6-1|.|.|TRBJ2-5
TGTGCCAGCAGTGAGAGGGCGCGCCAAGAGACCCAGTACTTC
CASSERARQETQYF
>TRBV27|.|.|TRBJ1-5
TGTGCCAGCAGTTTCAGGGGTAGGGGATTAAGCAATCAGCCCCAGCATTTT
CASSFRGRGLSNQPQHF
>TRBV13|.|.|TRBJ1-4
TGTGCCAGCAGCGGAGACCCTAATGAAAAACTGTTTTTT
CASSGDPNEKLFF
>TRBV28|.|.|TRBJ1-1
TGTGCCAGCAGACCCGGGACAACTAACACTGAAGCTTTCTTT
CASRPGTTNTEAFF
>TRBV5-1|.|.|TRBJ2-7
TGCGCCAGCAGCTTGGCAGGGGACCCCGGTGGAGAGCAGTACTTC
CASSLAGDPGGEQYF
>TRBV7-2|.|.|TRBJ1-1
TGTGCCAGCGGGGCCAGGTCAGGCATGAACACTGAAGCTTTCTTT
CASGARSGMNTEAFF
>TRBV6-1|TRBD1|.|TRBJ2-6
TGTGCCAGCAGTGAATTTAGTATGGGGACAGACTCTGGGGCCAACGTCCTGACTTTC
CASSEFSMGTDSGANVLTF
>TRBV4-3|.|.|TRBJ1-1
TGCGCCAGCAGCCAAGAGTCGCGGACTGAAGCTTTCTTT
CASSQESRTEAFF
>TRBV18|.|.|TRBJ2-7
TGTGCCAGCTCACCGCCAGAGATCAGGGTACACGAGCAGTACTTC
CASSPPEIRVHEQYF
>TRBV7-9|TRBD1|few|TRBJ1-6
TGTGCCAGCAGCTTCACAGGGGTCAATTCACCCCTCCACTTT
CASSFTGVNSPLHF
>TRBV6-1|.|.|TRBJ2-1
TGTGCCAGCAGTGAACAGCGAGGCTCCTACAATGAGCAGTTCTTC
CASSEQRGSYNEQFF
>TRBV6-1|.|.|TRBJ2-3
TGTGCCAGCAGTGACGGGGTGCCTACTAGCACAGATACGCAGTATTTT
CASSDGVPTSTDTQYF
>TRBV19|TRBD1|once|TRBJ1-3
TGTGCCAGTAGTATGGGGACAGGCTCTGGAAACACCATATATTTT
CASSMGTGSGNTIYF
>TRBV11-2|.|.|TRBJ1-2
TGTGCCAGCAGCTTAGAACAGGGAGACTATGGCTACACCTTC
CASSLEQGDYGYTF
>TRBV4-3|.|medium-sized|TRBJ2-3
TGCGCCAGCAGCCAAGAGGCTTGGGAGCACACAGATACGCAGTATTTT
CASSQEAWEHTDTQYF
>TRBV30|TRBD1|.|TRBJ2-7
TGTGCCTGCCGCCGGGACAGAAACCCCTACGAGCAGTACTTC
CACRRDRNPYEQYF
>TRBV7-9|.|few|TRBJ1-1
TGTGCCAGCAGACTTACCCGGGGGGGGAGGACTGAAGCTTTCTTT
CASRLTRGGRTEAFF